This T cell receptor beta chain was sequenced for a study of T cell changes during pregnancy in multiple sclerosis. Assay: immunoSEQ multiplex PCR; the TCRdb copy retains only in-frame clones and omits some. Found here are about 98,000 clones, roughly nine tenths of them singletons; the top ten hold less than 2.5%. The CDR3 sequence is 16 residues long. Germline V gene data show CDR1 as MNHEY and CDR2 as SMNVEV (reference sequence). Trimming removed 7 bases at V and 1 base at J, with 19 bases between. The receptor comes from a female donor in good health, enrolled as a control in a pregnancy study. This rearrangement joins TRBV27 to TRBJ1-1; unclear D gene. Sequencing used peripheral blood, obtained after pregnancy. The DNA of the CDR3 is TGTGCCAGCATTCCCCCAAGGCATACGGGGAACACTGAAGCTTTCTTT. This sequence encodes CASIPPRHTGNTEAFF.